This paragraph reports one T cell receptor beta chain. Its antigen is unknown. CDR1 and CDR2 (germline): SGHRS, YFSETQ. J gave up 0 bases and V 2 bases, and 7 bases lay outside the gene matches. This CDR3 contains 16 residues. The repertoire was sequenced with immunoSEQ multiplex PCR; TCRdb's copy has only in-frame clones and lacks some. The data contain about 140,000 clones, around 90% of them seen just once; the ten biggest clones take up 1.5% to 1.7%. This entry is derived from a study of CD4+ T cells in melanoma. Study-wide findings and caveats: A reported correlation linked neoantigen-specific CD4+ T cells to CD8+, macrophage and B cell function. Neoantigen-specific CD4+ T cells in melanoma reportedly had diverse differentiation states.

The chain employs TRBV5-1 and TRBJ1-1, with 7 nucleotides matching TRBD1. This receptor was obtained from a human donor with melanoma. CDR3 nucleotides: TGCGCCAGCAGCTTCTCAGTCGACAGGGTGAACACTGAAGCTTTCTTT. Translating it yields CASSFSVDRVNTEAFF.